The source of this TCR beta chain is a study of Graves' ophthalmopathy and Graves' hyperthyroidism. Study results and limitations: Most clonotypes expanded in thyroid above 0.001 frequency were present in blood too.

A remark on this clonotype: Antigen specificity is unknown.

From RNA, the CDR3 regions of TCR beta chains were amplified and sequenced. First-round RT-PCR used HTBI primers; second-round multiplex PCR followed. A single record per CDR3 protein comes from TCRdb applying MiXCR to the multiplex PCR reads. The sample has hundreds of thousands of distinct CDR3 sequences, around 50% seen once. Patients were excluded if they had other autoimmune diseases or uncontrolled infections, and likewise if pregnancy or lactation applied. Clinicians made diagnoses from clinical symptoms, serum thyroxine, TRAb, thyroid ultrasound and orbital computed tomography. Germline CDR1 is SGHTS and CDR2 is YDEGEE. V was clipped by 4 bases and J by 6 bases, with 13 bases between them. This CDR3 spans 13 amino acids.

The chain couples TRBV5-8 to TRBJ1-2; D uncertain. Sequenced: peripheral blood. The clonotype originates from an adult man with Graves' ophthalmopathy. CDR3 nucleotide sequence: TGTGCCAGCAGCCAAGATGGGTCCCATGGCTACACCTTC. As protein: CASSQDGSHGYTF.